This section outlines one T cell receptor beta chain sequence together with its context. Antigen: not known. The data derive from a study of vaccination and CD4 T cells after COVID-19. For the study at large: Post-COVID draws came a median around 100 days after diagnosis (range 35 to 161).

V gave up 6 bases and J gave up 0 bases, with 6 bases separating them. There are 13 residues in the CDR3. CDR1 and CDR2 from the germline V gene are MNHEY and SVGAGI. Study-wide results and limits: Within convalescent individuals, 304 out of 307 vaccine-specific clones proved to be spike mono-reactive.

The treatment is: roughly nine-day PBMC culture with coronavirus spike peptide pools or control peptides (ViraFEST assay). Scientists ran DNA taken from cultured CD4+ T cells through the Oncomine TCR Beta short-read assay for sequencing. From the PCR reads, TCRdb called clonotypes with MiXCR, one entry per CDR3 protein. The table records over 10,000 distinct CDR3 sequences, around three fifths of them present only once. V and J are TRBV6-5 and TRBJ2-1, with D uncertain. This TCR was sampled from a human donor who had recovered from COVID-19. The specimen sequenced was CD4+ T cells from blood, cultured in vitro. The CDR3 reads CASRYDSYNEQFF. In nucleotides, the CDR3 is TGTGCCAGCAGATACGACTCCTACAATGAGCAGTTCTTC.